This TCR beta chain was sequenced in a study of shared clonotypes between healthy human individuals. Study results and caveats: What rarefaction showed was incomplete sorted-subset sequencing despite large depth. The study found lower generation probabilities in non-shared clonotypes than in those shared by all four donors.

DNA at about 0.2 ug, some 31,000 T cell genomes, went into sorted-subset replicate PCRs. As originally analysed: For the immunoSEQ data, sequences were junction-only without quality scores, so filtering differed. Clones were sequenced by immunoSEQ multiplex PCR, and TCRdb holds only the in-frame ones, with some missing. The DNA was the basis for D and trimming; V, J and clone size are from that table. The table lists some 2,100,000 clones, under 95% of them singletons. As defined, naive CD8 cells were CD45RO-negative and positively selected for CCR7, with terminally differentiated effector memory CD45RA+ cells excluded. As regards this clone: What it binds is not known.

CDR1 SGHVS and CDR2 FQNEAQ come from the germline V gene. The CDR3 spans 19 residues. The trim removed 0 bases at V and 3 bases at J, leaving 13 bases unmatched. V usage is TRBV7-8 and J usage is TRBJ2-4; 8 bases map to TRBD1. The clonotype originates from a man younger than 35 in good health. Some clones in this sample may be carry-over from other donors' samples. Sequenced sample: naive CD8+ T cells from PBMCs. For the CDR3, the DNA is TGTGCCAGCAGCTTAGCCCTCCTGGACAGGGTTTTCGTCAAAAACATTCAGTACTTC. This codes for CASSLALLDRVFVKNIQYF.